Reported below is one T cell receptor (beta chain). The data were produced by immunoSEQ multiplex PCR, yet TCRdb's version contains in-frame clones alone and is incomplete. The repertoire consists of around 190,000 clones, with 70% to 90% occurring once and the leading ten covering about 18%. Patients in Seattle were enrolled during active infection, then followed longitudinally. The data belong to a study of blood T cell repertoires in COVID-19. Study details: Nucleic acid was either cDNA or gDNA, and it came from T cells, B-cell-depleted T cells, or PBMCs.

V lost 0 bases and J 2 bases, leaving 5 bases between the germline ends. This CDR3 contains 13 residues. Germline loops: CDR1 KGHSH, CDR2 LQKENI. The clonotype comes from a man between 50 and 59 years old with COVID-19, enrolled during active disease. The sequencing sample was made of peripheral blood. The gene calls are TRBV18 and TRBJ2-7; no clear D gene. The CDR3 DNA is TGTGCCAGCTCACCACCAACAGCCTACGAGCAGTACTTC. Protein: CASSPPTAYEQYF. The full variable domain, completed using reference TRBV18 and TRBJ2-7, is NAGVMQNPRHLVRRRGQEARLRCSPMKGHSHVYWYRQLPEEGLKFMVYLQKENIIDESGMPKERFSAEFPKEGPSILRIQQVVRGDSAAYFCASSPPTAYEQYFGPGTRLTVT.